This passage covers 5 T cell receptor beta chains from one sample sequenced in a study of CD8 T cells in ankylosing spondylitis. TCRdb independently ran MiXCR on the 5' RACE reads; one entry per CDR3 protein. The sample has about 190,000 distinct CDR3 sequences, roughly 13% seen once; the top ten hold about 10%. The sample consisted of blood, either unsorted or a sorted T cell fraction (not recorded which). The receptors come from a female donor with ankylosing spondylitis or in good health (not recorded which).

The CDR3: CASSSPVGVGQETQYF. Written as DNA, the CDR3 is TGTGCCAGCAGTTCGCCGGTGGGGGTCGGTCAAGAGACCCAGTACTTC. V and J are TRBV27 and TRBJ2-5, with D perhaps matching TRBD1 or TRBD2 (5 bases each). This CDR3 has 16 residues. CDR1 is MNHEY, CDR2 SMNVEV, per germline (reference sequence). Trimming pared 4 bases from V and 2 bases from J, leaving 17 bases between.

This clonotype has only a few counts. The V and J genes are TRBV20-1 and TRBJ1-1; TRBD1 is a possible D gene (6 bases). Germline CDR1 is DFQATT and CDR2 is SNEGSKA (reference sequence). Trimming shortened V by 0 bases and J by 1 base, and 15 bases separated the two germline ends. This CDR3 region has 16 residues. The chain's CDR3 is CSARDLRGVANTEAFF. The CDR3 DNA follows: TGCAGTGCTAGAGATTTGAGGGGGGTGGCGAACACTGAAGCTTTCTTT.

This clonotype came up many times. This chain joins TRBV27 and TRBJ1-2; TRBD1 might be the D (6 bases). This CDR3 has 14 residues. The V gene lost 4 bases and the J gene lost 4 bases, with 13 bases spanning the gap. Germline assignment: CDR1 MNHEY and CDR2 SMNVEV (reference sequence). CDR3 nucleotide sequence: TGTGCCAGCAGTTCGCTTAGGGGGGGCTATGGCTACACCTTC. Protein: CASSSLRGGYGYTF.

This sequence joins TRBV5-1 and TRBJ2-1; D gene uncertain. The V end lost 0 bases, the J end lost 0 bases, and 7 bases lay between the germline ends. This CDR3 contains 15 residues. Germline CDR1 is SGHRS and CDR2 is YFSETQ. The DNA for the CDR3 is TGCGCCAGCAGCTTGGTTATAAACTCCTACAATGAGCAGTTCTTC. Amino acids: CASSLVINSYNEQFF.

The DNA for the CDR3 is TGTGCCACCAGCACAAGCAGGGGAGGGGAGGAGACCCAGTACTTC. It specifies CATSTSRGGEETQYF. This chain connects TRBV24-1 to TRBJ2-5; D is possibly TRBD2 (7 bases). Germline lookup yields CDR1 KGHDR and CDR2 SFDVKD. Trimming took 7 bases from V and 5 from J, leaving 19 bases between them. The CDR3 contains 15 residues.